This T cell receptor (beta chain) was sequenced during a study of cytomegalovirus exposure and HLA in healthy donors. The study's findings and limits: According to the study, roughly 180 TCR beta chains were cytomegalovirus-associated. Within the 120 or so validation repertoires, first-cohort TCR clusters tended to co-occur, according to a later analysis.

The CDR3 sequence is 15 residues long. V was clipped by 8 bases and J by 10 bases; unmatched bases: 15. The germline gives CDR1 LNHDA, CDR2 SQIVND (reference sequence). Assay used: immunoSEQ multiplex PCR; TCRdb lists only in-frame clones, some missing. The sample consists of about 170,000 clones, 89% of them appearing once. The donors were in the approximately 120-subject validation cohort; that cohort was separate from the roughly 700-subject first cohort. Turning to this clone: Its antigen is not known.

V gene TRBV19 combines with J gene TRBJ2-1; 9 bases agree with TRBD2. Input material: PBMCs. The clonotype comes from a woman under 30 in good health and CMV-seropositive. The CDR3 region has the DNA TGTGCCAGTTCTGCCCTAGCGGGAAGGTCAGGAGAGCAGTTCTTC. It specifies CASSALAGRSGEQFF.